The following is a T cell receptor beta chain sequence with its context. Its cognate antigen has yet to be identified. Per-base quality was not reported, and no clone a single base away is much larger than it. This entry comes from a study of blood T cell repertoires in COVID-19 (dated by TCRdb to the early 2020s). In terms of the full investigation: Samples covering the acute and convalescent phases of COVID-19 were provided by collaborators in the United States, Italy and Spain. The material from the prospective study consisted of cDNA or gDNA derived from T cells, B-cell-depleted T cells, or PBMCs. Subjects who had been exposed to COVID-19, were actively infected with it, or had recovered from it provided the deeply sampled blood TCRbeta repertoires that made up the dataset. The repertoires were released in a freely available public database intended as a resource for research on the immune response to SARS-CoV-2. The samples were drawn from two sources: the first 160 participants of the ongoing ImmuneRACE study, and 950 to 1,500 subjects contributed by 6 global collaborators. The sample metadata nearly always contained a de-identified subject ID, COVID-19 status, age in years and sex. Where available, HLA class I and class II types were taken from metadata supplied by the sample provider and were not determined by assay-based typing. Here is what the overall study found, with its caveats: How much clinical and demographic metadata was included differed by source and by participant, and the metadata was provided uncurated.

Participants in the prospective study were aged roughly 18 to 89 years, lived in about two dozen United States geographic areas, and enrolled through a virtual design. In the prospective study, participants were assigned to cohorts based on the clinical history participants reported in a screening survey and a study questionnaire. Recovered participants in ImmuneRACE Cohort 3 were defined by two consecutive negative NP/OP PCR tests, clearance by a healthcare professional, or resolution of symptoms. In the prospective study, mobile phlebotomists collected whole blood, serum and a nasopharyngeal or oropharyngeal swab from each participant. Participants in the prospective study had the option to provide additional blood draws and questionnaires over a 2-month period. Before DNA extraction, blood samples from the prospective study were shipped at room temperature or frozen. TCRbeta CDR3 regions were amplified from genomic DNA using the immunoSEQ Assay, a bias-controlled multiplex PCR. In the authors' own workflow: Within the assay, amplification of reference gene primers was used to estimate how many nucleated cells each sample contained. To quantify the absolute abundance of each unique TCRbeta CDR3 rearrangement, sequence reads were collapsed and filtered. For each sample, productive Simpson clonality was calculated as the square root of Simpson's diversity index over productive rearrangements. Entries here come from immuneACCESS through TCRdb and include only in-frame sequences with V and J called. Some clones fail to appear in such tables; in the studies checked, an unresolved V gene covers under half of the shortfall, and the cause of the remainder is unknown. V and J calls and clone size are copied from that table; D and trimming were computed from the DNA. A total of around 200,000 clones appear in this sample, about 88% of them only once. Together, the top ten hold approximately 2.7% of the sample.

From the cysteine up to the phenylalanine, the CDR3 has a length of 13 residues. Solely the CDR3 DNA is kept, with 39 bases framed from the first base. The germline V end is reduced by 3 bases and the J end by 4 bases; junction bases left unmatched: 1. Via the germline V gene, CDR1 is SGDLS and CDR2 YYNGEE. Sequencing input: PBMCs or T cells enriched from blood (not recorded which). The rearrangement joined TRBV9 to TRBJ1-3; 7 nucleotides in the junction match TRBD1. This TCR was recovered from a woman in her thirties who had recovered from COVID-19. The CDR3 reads CASSAGQGNTIYF. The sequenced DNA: TGTGCCAGCAGCGCGGGACAGGGAAACACCATATATTTT. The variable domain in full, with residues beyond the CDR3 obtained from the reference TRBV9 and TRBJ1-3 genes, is DSGVTQTPKHLITATGQRVTLRCSPRSGDLSVYWYQQSLDQGLQFLIQYYNGEERAKGNILERFSAQQFPDLHSELNLSSLELGDSALYFCASSAGQGNTIYFGEGSWLTVV.